The present entry profiles one TCR beta chain with its context. The assay was immunoSEQ multiplex PCR, and TCRdb's table has in-frame clones only and misses some. The repertoire includes 190,000 or so clones, roughly 90% of them detected once, and around 2.1% sits in the top ten. Germline-derived CDR1 and CDR2 are SGHAT and FQDESV (reference sequence). V dropped 3 bases and J dropped 0 bases, with 11 bases sitting between them. The CDR3 consists of 15 residues. What the recovered Cohort 3 donors had was two negative PCRs, clearance, or symptom resolution. The sample comes from a study of blood T cell repertoires in COVID-19. The overall study: T cells, B-cell-depleted T cells, or PBMCs provided the cDNA or gDNA that served as material.

Specimen: PBMCs or T cells enriched from blood (not recorded which). The chain couples TRBV11-1 to TRBJ1-1; no clear D gene. This receptor was obtained from a woman between 25 and 40 years old who had recovered from COVID-19. The chain's CDR3 is CASSLGDGMNTEAFF. DNA for the CDR3: TGTGCCAGCAGCTTGGGAGACGGAATGAACACTGAAGCTTTCTTT.